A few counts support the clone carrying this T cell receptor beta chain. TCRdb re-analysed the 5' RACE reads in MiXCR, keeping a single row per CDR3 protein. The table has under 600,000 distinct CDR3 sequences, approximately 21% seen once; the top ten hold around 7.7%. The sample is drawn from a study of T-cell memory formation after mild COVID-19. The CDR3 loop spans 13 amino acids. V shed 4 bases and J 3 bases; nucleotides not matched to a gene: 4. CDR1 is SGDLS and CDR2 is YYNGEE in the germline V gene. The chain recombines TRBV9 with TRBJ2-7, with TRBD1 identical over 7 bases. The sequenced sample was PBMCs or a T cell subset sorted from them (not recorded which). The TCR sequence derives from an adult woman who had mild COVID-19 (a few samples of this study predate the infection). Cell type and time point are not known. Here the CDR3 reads CASSRGQDYEQYF. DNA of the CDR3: TGTGCCAGCAGCAGAGGACAGGACTACGAGCAGTACTTC.